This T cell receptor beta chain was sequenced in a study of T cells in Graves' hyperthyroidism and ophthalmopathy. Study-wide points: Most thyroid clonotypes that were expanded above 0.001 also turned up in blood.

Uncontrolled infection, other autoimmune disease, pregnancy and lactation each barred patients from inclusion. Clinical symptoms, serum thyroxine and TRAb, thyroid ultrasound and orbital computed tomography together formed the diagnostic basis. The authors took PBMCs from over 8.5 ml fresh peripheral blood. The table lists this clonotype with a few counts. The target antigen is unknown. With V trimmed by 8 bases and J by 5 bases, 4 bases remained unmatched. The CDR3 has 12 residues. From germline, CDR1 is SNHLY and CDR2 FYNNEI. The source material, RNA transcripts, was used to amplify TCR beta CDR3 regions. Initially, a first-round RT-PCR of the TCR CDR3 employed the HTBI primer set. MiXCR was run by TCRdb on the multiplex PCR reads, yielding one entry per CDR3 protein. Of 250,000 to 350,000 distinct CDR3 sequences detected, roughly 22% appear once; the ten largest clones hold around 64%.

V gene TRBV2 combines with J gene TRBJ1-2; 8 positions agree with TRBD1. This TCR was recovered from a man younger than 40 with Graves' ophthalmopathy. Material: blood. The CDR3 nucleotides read TGTGCCAGCGGACAGGGACGGTATGGCTACACCTTC. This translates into CASGQGRYGYTF.